A single sample is the source of the 23 T cell receptor beta chains below, sequenced in a study of T cells in women clearing cervical HPV infection. Clones were read by immunoSEQ multiplex PCR, and TCRdb kept only the in-frame ones, dropping some. The sample totals roughly 40,000 clones. The specimen sequenced was blood buffy coat. Receptors were obtained from a woman between 18 and 70 years old with a cervical HPV16 infection that either progressed to CIN3+ or cleared (not recorded which).

On this clone itself: The CDR3 goes on 3 residues after the read ends, and that part is filled in from the germline J gene. The gene calls are TRBV18 and TRBJ2-1; TRBD1 agrees at 7 bases. Germline V gene sequence: CDR1 KGHSH, CDR2 LQKENI. V dropped 6 bases and J dropped 6; count of bases not matched to a gene: 11. CDR3 size: 15 residues. This CDR3 is CASSPPGTARNEQFF. The CDR3 bases that were read are TGTGCCAGCTCCCCTCCGGGGACAGCCCGCAATGAG.

Notes on this clone: The read comes to an end 3 residues before the CDR3 does, leaving the germline J gene to fill in the end. V gene TRBV23-1 combines with J gene TRBJ2-7; 9 bases fit TRBD1. TRBV23-1 is classed as an ORF, of uncertain function. The V gene end was trimmed by 2 bases and the J gene end by 5 bases; junction bases not matched to a gene: 13. The CDR3 sequence is 17 residues long. This CDR3 is CASSQPTTGTGNHEQYF. CDR3 DNA, as far as it was read: TGCGCCAGCAGTCAACCTACTACCGGGACAGGGAACCACGAG.

Turning to this clone: The junction and the germline gene differ at one end; a read error may be behind it. Sequencing ends 3 residues short of the CDR3 end; the germline J gene provides the rest. The rearrangement joins TRBV4-2 to TRBJ1-2, with TRBD1 identical over 8 bases. Germline loops: CDR1 LGHNA, CDR2 YNFKEQ. CDR3 length: 15 residues. The covered CDR3 bases are TGCGCCAGCAGCCAAGAGTCCAGGGGGCCGGGAGGC. Translated: CASSQESRGPGG. In full, the CDR3 is CASSQESRGPGGYTF.

Details on this clone: The observed sequence ends 3 residues before the CDR3 terminus, with the missing tail filled in from the germline J gene. The rearrangement joins TRBV2 to TRBJ1-5, with D uncertain. The CDR3 runs to 14 residues. The V and J ends lost 4 bases and 3 bases respectively, with 10 bases between them. Germline assignment: CDR1 SNHLY and CDR2 FYNNEI. The CDR3 sequence is CASSVLGDNQPQHF. The sequenced part of the CDR3 DNA is TGTGCCAGCAGTGTTCTAGGAGACAATCAGCCC.

Comment on this clone: The CDR3 end lies 3 residues beyond the end of the read and is filled in from the germline J gene. The V and J genes are TRBV15 and TRBJ2-7, with D unresolved. The CDR3 contains 12 residues. V gave up 3 bases and J gave up 3 bases, with 6 bases separating them. Germline lookup yields CDR1 LNHNV and CDR2 YYDKDF (reference sequence). CDR3 residues: CATSSQNYEQYF. Incomplete CDR3 DNA: TGTGCCACCAGCAGTCAAAACTACGAG.

Notes on this clone: The read is 3 residues too short to cover the CDR3 end, so that end is filled in from the germline J gene. This rearrangement joins TRBV30 to TRBJ1-5; a possible D gene is TRBD1 (5 bases). Germline V CDR1 and CDR2: GTSNPN, SVGIG (reference sequence). Trimming took 2 bases from V and 4 from J, leaving 18 bases between them. The CDR3 is 16 residues long. The CDR3 here is CAWSIARGRVNQPQHF. CDR3 DNA (partial): TGTGCCTGGAGTATCGCCCGTGGCAGGGTGAATCAGCCC.

Worth noting for this clone: The read ends 3 residues before the CDR3 terminus; that terminus is restored from the germline J gene. The V and J genes are TRBV30 and TRBJ1-2; D gene ambiguous. There are 16 residues in the CDR3. Germline CDR1 is GTSNPN and CDR2 is SVGIG (reference sequence). The CDR3 here is CAWSPLGSGRHNDYTF. The covered CDR3 bases are TGTGCCTGGAGCCCCCTTGGGAGCGGGAGGCACAATGAC.

As concerns this clone: The CDR3 end lies 3 residues beyond the end of the read and is filled in from the germline J gene. J is TRBJ2-5 and V is TRBV20-1; TRBD1 agrees at 8 bases. Trimming at V came to 6 bases and at J to 4 bases, leaving 10 bases not matched to a gene. This CDR3 has 14 residues. The germline gives CDR1 DFQATT, CDR2 SNEGSKA (reference sequence). Partial CDR3 DNA: TGCAGTGCCCACCTCCCACAGGGGGGAGAGACC. This gives the protein CSAHLPQGGET. The entire CDR3 sequence reads CSAHLPQGGETQYF.

Points on this clone: The sequenced fragment ends 3 residues before the CDR3 boundary, so the rest is inferred from the germline J gene. The V gene is TRBV2, the J gene TRBJ2-7, with D possibly matching TRBD1 (5 bases). The CDR3 totals 15 residues. The V gene lost 1 base and the J gene lost 6 bases, with 16 bases spanning the gap. CDR1 SNHLY and CDR2 FYNNEI come from the germline V gene. CDR3 DNA (partial): TGTGCCAGCAGTGAAGGACAGAGGATCCTAGGCGAG. Its protein product is CASSEGQRILGE. The whole CDR3 protein is CASSEGQRILGEQYF.

CDR3 DNA (partial): TGTGCCAGCAGCTCAGGGTATGAA. Amino acid sequence: CASSSGYE. The whole CDR3 region reads CASSSGYEAFF. The chain couples TRBV6-2 or TRBV6-3 to TRBJ1-1; a possible D gene is TRBD1 (5 bases). The read stops 3 residues short of the end of the CDR3; the missing end is completed from the germline J gene. Germline V CDR1 and CDR2: MNHEY, SVGEGT. The CDR3 is made up of 11 amino acids. Trimming shortened V by 6 bases and J by 7 bases, and 9 bases separated the two germline ends.

On this clone: With the read ending 3 residues before the CDR3 end, the germline J gene is used to fill in that end. This rearrangement joins TRBV11-2 to TRBJ2-1; 10 bases match TRBD1. Losses at the gene ends were 4 bases for V and 4 bases for J; bases not matched to a gene: 1. This CDR3 has 14 amino acids. CDR1 is SGHAT and CDR2 is FQNNGV in the germline V gene. The part of the CDR3 DNA that was read is TGTGCCAGCAGCTCGGGACAGGGGTACAATGAG. Translation gives CASSSGQGYNE. The complete CDR3 protein is CASSSGQGYNEQFF.

Worth noting for this clone: The read is 3 residues too short to cover the CDR3 end, so that end is filled in from the germline J gene. The genes are TRBV6-1 and TRBJ2-7; perhaps TRBD1 as D (6 bases). Looked up from germline, CDR1 is MNHNS and CDR2 is SASEGT. CDR3 length: 14 residues. V gave up 1 base and J gave up 4 bases, with 11 bases separating them. CDR3: CASSEGRGTYEQYF. Partial CDR3 DNA: TGTGCCAGCAGTGAAGGTAGAGGGACATACGAG.

Details on this clone: The CDR3 extends 3 residues past the end of the read, so its final part is completed from the germline J gene. Other DNA sequences within the sample encode an identical CDR3. The chain has TRBV11-2 and TRBJ2-1, with 7 bases aligning to TRBD2. The J segment lost 4 bases and the V segment lost 3 bases, leaving 6 bases of the junction unmatched. Germline values: CDR1 SGHAT, CDR2 FQNNGV. The CDR3 totals 15 residues. Here the CDR3 reads CASSLTTSAYNEQFF. The DNA read from the CDR3 is TGTGCCAGCAGCTTGACAACTAGCGCGTACAATGAG.

Details on this clone: The read ends 3 residues early relative to the CDR3; the germline J gene fills the gap. The rearrangement joins TRBV18 to TRBJ1-2; no clear D. This CDR3 has 14 residues. Germline V gives CDR1 KGHSH, CDR2 LQKENI. The CDR3 DNA, read in part, is TGTGCCAGCTCACAAGCGGGAGTGAGGTACGAC. It encodes CASSQAGVRYD. The entire CDR3 protein reads CASSQAGVRYDYTF.

Turning to this clone: The read stops 3 residues short of the end of the CDR3; the missing end is completed from the germline J gene. The J gene is TRBJ2-3, the V gene TRBV20-1; D is perhaps TRBD1 (5 bases). Germline loops: CDR1 DFQATT, CDR2 SNEGSKA (reference sequence). The V and J ends lost 6 bases and 6 bases respectively, with 22 bases between them. The CDR3 is made up of 15 amino acids. The CDR3 loop reads CSASRVPLRGDTQYF. The sequenced part of the CDR3 DNA is TGCAGTGCCTCTCGGGTACCCCTTAGGGGTGATACG.

On this clone: The CDR3 goes on 3 residues after the read ends, and that part is filled in from the germline J gene. The genes are TRBV18 and TRBJ2-4, with no clear D. Germline V gene lookup returns CDR1 KGHSH and CDR2 LQKENI. The CDR3 has 13 amino acids. This CDR3 reads CASSPERNYGQYF. The DNA read from the CDR3 is TGTGCCAGCTCACCGGAGAGAAACTATGGT.

Worth noting for this clone: The CDR3 extends 3 residues past the end of the read, so its final part is completed from the germline J gene. V is TRBV19 and J is TRBJ1-2; TRBD1 is a possible D gene (5 bases). CDR3 length equals 16 residues. The germline CDR1 and CDR2 sequences are LNHDA and SQIVND (reference sequence). The CDR3: CASSPIGTESDNDYTF. The covered CDR3 bases are TGTGCCAGTAGTCCGATCGGGACTGAGTCCGACAATGAC.

Of note for this clone: The CDR3 goes on 3 residues after the read ends, and that part is filled in from the germline J gene. The V gene is TRBV7-9, the J gene TRBJ1-2, with D maybe TRBD1 (5 bases). Germline V gives CDR1 SEHNR, CDR2 FQNEAQ (reference sequence). The CDR3 consists of 14 residues. CDR3 sequence: CASSFGGSSYDYTF. Partial CDR3 DNA: TGTGCCAGCAGCTTTGGGGGGTCCTCCTACGAC.

Note on this clone: The CDR3 is cut off 3 residues early in the read; its end comes from the germline J gene. The genes are TRBV5-4 and TRBJ1-1, with 7 bases aligning to TRBD1. Germline V gene lookup returns CDR1 SGHNT and CDR2 YYREEE (reference sequence). J gave up 1 base and V 4 bases, and 7 bases lay outside the gene matches. The CDR3 covers 15 residues. CDR3 DNA, as far as it was read: TGTGCCAGCAGCCCGCGGACAGGACAGAACACTGAA. Its translation: CASSPRTGQNTE. The CDR3, in full, reads CASSPRTGQNTEAFF.

Details on this clone: The read ends 3 residues early relative to the CDR3; the germline J gene fills the gap. The chain uses TRBV7-3 and TRBJ2-1; no clear D. The germline V gene has CDR1 SGHTA and CDR2 FQGTGA. V lost 2 bases and J 4 bases, leaving 6 bases between the germline ends. CDR3 size: 13 residues. The part of the CDR3 DNA that was read is TGTGCCAGCAGCTTAGGGCAGTACAATGAG. As protein: CASSLGQYNE. The whole CDR3 sequence is CASSLGQYNEQFF.

As regards this clone: The read stops 3 residues short of the end of the CDR3; the missing end is completed from the germline J gene. The chain links TRBV7-2 to TRBJ1-2; D gene ambiguous. The CDR3 consists of 15 residues. Per germline, CDR1 SGHTA and CDR2 FQGNSA. The sequenced part of the CDR3 DNA is TGTGCCAGCAGCTCCTCTAGCGGGAGAGGGCTTGAC. Encoded protein: CASSSSSGRGLD. The entire CDR3 sequence reads CASSSSSGRGLDYTF. Full variable domain (missing parts from reference TRBV7-2 and TRBJ1-2): GAGVSQSPSNKVTEKGKDVELRCDPISGHTALYWYRQSLGQGLEFLIYFQGNSAPDKSGLPSDRFSAERTGGSVSTLTIQRTQQEDSAVYLCASSSSSGRGLDYTFGSGTRLTVV.

CDR3 DNA (partial): TGTGCCAGCAGTCCGACTAGCGGGAGGGCAAATGAG. It yields the protein CASSPTSGRANE. The CDR3 as a whole reads CASSPTSGRANEQFF. This chain uses TRBV2 with TRBJ2-1; 14 bases match TRBD2. The sequence runs out 3 residues before the end of the CDR3; the remainder is reconstructed from the germline J gene. V shed 5 bases and J 7 bases; nucleotides not matched to a gene: 4. Per the germline V gene, CDR1 is SNHLY and CDR2 is FYNNEI. CDR3 length equals 15 residues.

Worth noting for this clone: The read gets to within 3 residues of the CDR3 end, and the germline J gene fills in the rest. The chain carries TRBV5-1 and TRBJ2-7; D may be TRBD1 (5 bases). This CDR3 spans 12 amino acids. Looked up from germline, CDR1 is SGHRS and CDR2 is YFSETQ. Trimming pared 4 bases from V and 2 bases from J, leaving 7 bases between. Partial CDR3 DNA: TGCGCCAGCAGCCCAGGGACCTACGAG. This gives the protein CASSPGTYE. The whole CDR3 sequence is CASSPGTYEQYF.